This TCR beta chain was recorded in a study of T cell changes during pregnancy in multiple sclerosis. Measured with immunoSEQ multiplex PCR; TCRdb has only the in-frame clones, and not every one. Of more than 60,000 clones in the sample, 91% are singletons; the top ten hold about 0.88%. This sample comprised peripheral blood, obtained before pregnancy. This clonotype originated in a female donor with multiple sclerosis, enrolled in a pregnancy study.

CDR3 in DNA: TGTGCCAGCAGTGAAGTCCCTAGCGGGGCCGACGGGGAGCTGTTTTTT. This encodes CASSEVPSGADGELFF. This sequence joins TRBV2 and TRBJ2-2, with 9 nucleotides matching TRBD2. CDR3 length: 16 residues. CDR1 SNHLY and CDR2 FYNNEI come from the germline V gene. Trimming removed 1 base from V and 7 bases from J; junction bases left unmatched: 7.